The clone carrying this T cell receptor (beta chain) was picked up many times. What it binds is unknown. These data come from a study of T cells after yellow fever vaccination. The study, taken as a whole, reports: Primary-vaccination clones mostly resurfaced post-booster (nearly 97% CD4, about 87% CD8). Peak timing came faster in the weaker secondary response, day 5 versus 15. Of the clonotypes, a small share occurred in both CD4 and CD8 compartments.

The germline V and J ends were trimmed by 2 bases and 3 bases, with 16 bases remaining between them. Germline V lookup: CDR1 KGHDR, CDR2 SFDVKD. The CDR3 spans 18 residues. Template switching with 5'RACE generated the TCR cDNA and added a universal primer site and UMIs. In TCRdb, the 5' RACE reads were re-called with MiXCR into one record per CDR3 protein. This table holds 100,000 to 150,000 distinct CDR3 sequences, around 7.7% found once. The sample in question was CD4+ T cells sorted from PBMCs, obtained 10 days after the first yellow fever vaccination. The origin of this receptor is a man younger than 35 who received the YFV17D yellow fever vaccine. This chain uses TRBV24-1 with TRBJ2-6; maybe TRBD2 (6 bases). The CDR3 DNA reads TGTGCCACCAGTGATTCCCTACGCAGCGGGCGTGGGGCCAACGTCCTGACTTTC. Its translation is CATSDSLRSGRGANVLTF.